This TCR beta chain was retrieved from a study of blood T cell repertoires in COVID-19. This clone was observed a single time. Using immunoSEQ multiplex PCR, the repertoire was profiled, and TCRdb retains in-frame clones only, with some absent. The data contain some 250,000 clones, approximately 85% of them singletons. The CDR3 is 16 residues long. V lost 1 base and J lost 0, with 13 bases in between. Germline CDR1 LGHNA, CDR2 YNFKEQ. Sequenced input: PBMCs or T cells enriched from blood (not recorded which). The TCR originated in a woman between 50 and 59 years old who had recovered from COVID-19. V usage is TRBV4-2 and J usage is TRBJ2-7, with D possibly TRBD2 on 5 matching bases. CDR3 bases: TGTGCCAGCAGCCAAGGAACAGCGGAAAACTCCTACGAGCAGTACTTC. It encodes CASSQGTAENSYEQYF.